These T cell receptor beta chains were read from a single sample in a study of Ad26.COV2.S vaccination and SARS-CoV-2 variants. TCRdb's table, derived via immunoSEQ multiplex PCR, lists solely in-frame clones and lacks some. Of approximately 460,000 clones detected, 89% appear once; the ten largest clones hold around 1.6%. Sequencing used peripheral blood, obtained in a trial of Ad26.COV2.S vaccine versus placebo. These TCRs come from a person aged 18 to 59 who received the Ad26.COV2.S COVID-19 vaccine or a placebo. Both conserved end residues are part of each CDR3. Each record gives: J gene, clone size, V gene, CDR3 protein. A row's size may be missing; if present it is once, few, many or a size class.

TRBJ1-2	NA	TRBV9	CASSPPPPNYGYTF
TRBJ2-7	NA	TRBV27	CASSLVSF
TRBJ2-2	once	TRBV6-5	CASSYSWTGDTGELFF
TRBJ2-1	NA	TRBV27	CASSPGLAYEQFF
TRBJ2-1	NA	TRBV19	CASSIAHTNYPYNEQFF
TRBJ2-2	NA	TRBV5-1	CASSPAGGRTGELFF
TRBJ1-1	NA	TRBV7-9	CASSSLPGYTEAFF
TRBJ1-5	NA	TRBV28	CASLNSNQPQHF
TRBJ2-2	NA	TRBV9	CASSAGGNTGELFF
TRBJ1-1	NA	TRBV7-9	CASSSEEGTEAFF
TRBJ2-3	NA	TRBV21-1	CASSLVGVTDTQYF
TRBJ2-3	NA	TRBV6-5	CASRRGTVTDTQYF
TRBJ2-3	NA	TRBV7-9	CASRDRGPRTADTQYF
TRBJ2-2	NA	TRBV5-1	CASSSGLAGSRNTGELFF
TRBJ2-2	NA	TRBV2	CASFQDRGYSGELFF
TRBJ1-5	NA	TRBV6-5	CASGRAGGGNQPQHF
TRBJ1-1	NA	TRBV4-2	CASSQRGVEAFF